The rows below give T cell receptor beta chains drawn from one sample of a study of blood T cell repertoires in COVID-19. The assay was immunoSEQ multiplex PCR, and TCRdb's table has in-frame clones only and misses some. The sample consists of 85,000 to 120,000 clones, 70% to 90% of them appearing once. Sequencing was performed on peripheral blood. The receptors stem from a man in his fifties with active COVID-19. Both conserved end residues are trimmed from each CDR3. Each record gives: J gene, V gene, CDR3 protein.

TRBJ2-1	TRBV7-3	ASSFATSSISYNEQF
TRBJ2-1	TRBV2	ASSALGWTGGDNEQF
TRBJ2-7	TRBV4-1	ASSQEAYTYEQY
TRBJ2-1	TRBV18	ASSPGLAGGWKGNEQF
TRBJ1-5	TRBV19	ASSIGGTALFSNQPQH
TRBJ2-7	TRBV5-6	ASSRYDTYEQY
TRBJ1-6	TRBV6-5	ASSYETDNSPLH
TRBJ1-6	TRBV11-2	ASSRSSGQGRNSPLH
TRBJ2-3	TRBV3-1/TRBV3-2	ASSPENGGADTQY
TRBJ2-4	TRBV21-1	ASSRGGGHLAKNIQY
TRBJ1-4	TRBV24-1	ATSDPPGGGGEKLF
TRBJ1-1	TRBV4-1	ASSQPLLRTENTEAF
TRBJ2-2	TRBV27	ASSLVGQGGTGELF
TRBJ1-1	TRBV29-1	SVFSGGNTEAF
TRBJ1-2	TRBV19	ASSARQVGYGYT
TRBJ2-5	TRBV12-3/TRBV12-4	ASSHDSRETQY
TRBJ2-2	TRBV11-3	ASSGRLAPAGELF
TRBJ1-5	TRBV6-5	ASSTGRGGNQPQH
TRBJ2-7	TRBV5-8	ASTVRGLYEQY
TRBJ1-1	TRBV5-1	ASSLGRRGERNTEAF
TRBJ1-4	TRBV15	ATSRYRGQDEKLF
TRBJ2-2	TRBV12-3/TRBV12-4	ASSYDRVGELF
TRBJ1-2	TRBV5-1	ASTQGLGYT
TRBJ1-2	TRBV12-3/TRBV12-4	ASSFQGYGYT
TRBJ2-1	TRBV18	ASSPPLTGGIEQF
TRBJ2-2	TRBV7-9	ASSKGLAAGELF